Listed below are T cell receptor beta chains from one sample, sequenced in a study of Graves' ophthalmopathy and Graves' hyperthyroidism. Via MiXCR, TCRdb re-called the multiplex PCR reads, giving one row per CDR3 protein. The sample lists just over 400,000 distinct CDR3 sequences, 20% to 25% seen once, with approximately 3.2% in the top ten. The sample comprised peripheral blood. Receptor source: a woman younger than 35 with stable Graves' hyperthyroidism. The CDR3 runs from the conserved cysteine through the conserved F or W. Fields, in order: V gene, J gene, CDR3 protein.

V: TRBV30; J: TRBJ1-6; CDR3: CAWSVRGDSPLHF
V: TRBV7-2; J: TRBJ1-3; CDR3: CASSLSGGPGNTIYF
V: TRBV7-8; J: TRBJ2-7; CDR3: CASSLAGTSLTYEQYF
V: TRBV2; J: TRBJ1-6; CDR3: CASKFTGVGGSPLHF
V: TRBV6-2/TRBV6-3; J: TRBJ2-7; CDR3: CASSYNRGSEQYF
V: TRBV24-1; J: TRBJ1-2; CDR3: CATSDSRQGGLDGYTF
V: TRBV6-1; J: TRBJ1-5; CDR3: CASSGTLKNSRSYFNLNQPQHF
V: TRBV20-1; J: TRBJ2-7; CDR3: CSASFRGSSYEQYF
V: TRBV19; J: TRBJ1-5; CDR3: CASRRSGLSDQPQHF
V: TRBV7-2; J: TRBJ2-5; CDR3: CASSLVGAGLGETQYF
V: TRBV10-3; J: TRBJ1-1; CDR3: CAISLDGLNTEAFF
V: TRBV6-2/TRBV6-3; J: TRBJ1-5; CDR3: CASSGGNRRQPQHF
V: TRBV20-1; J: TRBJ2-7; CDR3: CSAPRGGLAANEQYF
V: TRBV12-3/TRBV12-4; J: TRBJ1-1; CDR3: CASSLSDLGTAFF
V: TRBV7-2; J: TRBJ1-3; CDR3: CASSLALAARGNTIYF
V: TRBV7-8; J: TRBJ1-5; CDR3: CASSQRDQPQHF
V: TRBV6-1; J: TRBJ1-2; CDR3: CASSREGRNYGYTF
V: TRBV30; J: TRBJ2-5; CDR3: CAWSRGLAHTQETQYF
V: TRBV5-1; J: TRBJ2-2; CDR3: CASSLVAGGPGNTGELFF
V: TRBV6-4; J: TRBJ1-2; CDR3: CASSPTRAGYGYTF
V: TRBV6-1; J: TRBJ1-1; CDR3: CASGGQITEAFF
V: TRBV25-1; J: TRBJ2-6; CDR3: CASTPGGGSGANVLTF
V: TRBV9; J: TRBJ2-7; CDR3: CASSVGGPPLEQYF